A selection of T cell receptor beta chains follows, all from one sample in a study of blood T cell repertoires in COVID-19. Generated by immunoSEQ multiplex PCR, the TCRdb table keeps only in-frame clones and is missing some. The sample consists of 350,000 to 450,000 clones, roughly 90% of them appearing once. Material for sequencing was peripheral blood. All receptors come from a woman aged 55-69 years with COVID-19, enrolled during active disease. The CDR3 runs from the conserved cysteine through the conserved F or W. D genes are given only for firm matches. Rows may omit the clone size; those that give it use once, few, many or a size class.

CDR3 DNA: TGTGCCAGCAGTTTCTTACAGGGAACTAATGAAAAACTGTTTTTT; CDR3 protein: CASSFLQGTNEKLFF; D gene: .; clone size: .; J gene: TRBJ1-4; V gene: TRBV27; CDR3 length: 15
CDR3 DNA: TGTGCCAGCAGCTCAGGACTAGCGGGGGGACGCTCCTACAATGAGCAGTTCTTC; CDR3 protein: CASSSGLAGGRSYNEQFF; D gene: TRBD2; clone size: .; J gene: TRBJ2-1; V gene: TRBV7-9; CDR3 length: 18
CDR3 DNA: TGTGCCAGCAGCTTATACAGGGGGGTAGCCGGGGAGCTGTTTTTT; CDR3 protein: CASSLYRGVAGELFF; D gene: TRBD1; clone size: .; J gene: TRBJ2-2; V gene: TRBV7-3; CDR3 length: 15
CDR3 DNA: TGTGCCAGCAGTGACCCGTCACAGGGCACTGAAGCTTTCTTT; CDR3 protein: CASSDPSQGTEAFF; D gene: .; clone size: few; J gene: TRBJ1-1; V gene: TRBV6-6; CDR3 length: 14
CDR3 DNA: TGTGCCAGCAGCTACTCCTACGAAGCTTTCTTT; CDR3 protein: CASSYSYEAFF; D gene: .; clone size: .; J gene: TRBJ1-1; V gene: TRBV7-9; CDR3 length: 11
CDR3 DNA: TGTGCCAGCTCACGATACCTAGGGGACGAGCAGTACTTC; CDR3 protein: CASSRYLGDEQYF; D gene: .; clone size: .; J gene: TRBJ2-7; V gene: TRBV18; CDR3 length: 13
CDR3 DNA: TGTGCTAGTGGCCCCAGGGGCAATGAGCAGTTCTTC; CDR3 protein: CASGPRGNEQFF; D gene: .; clone size: .; J gene: TRBJ2-1; V gene: TRBV12-5; CDR3 length: 12
CDR3 DNA: TGCGCCAGCAGCCCGTCCGGCGGGGGCGCCTACAATGAGCAGTTCTTC; CDR3 protein: CASSPSGGGAYNEQFF; D gene: .; clone size: .; J gene: TRBJ2-1; V gene: TRBV4-1; CDR3 length: 16
CDR3 DNA: TGTGCCAGCAGCTTGGAGCCGTTCACAGATACGCAGTATTTT; CDR3 protein: CASSLEPFTDTQYF; D gene: .; clone size: once; J gene: TRBJ2-3; V gene: TRBV11-3; CDR3 length: 14
CDR3 DNA: TGTGCCAGCAGCTTGAACACCCTGCAAGAGACCCAGTACTTC; CDR3 protein: CASSLNTLQETQYF; D gene: .; clone size: once; J gene: TRBJ2-5; V gene: TRBV5-6; CDR3 length: 14
CDR3 DNA: TGTGCCAGCAGCTTAACGGCGAACGGAGGGGAGCAGTACTTC; CDR3 protein: CASSLTANGGEQYF; D gene: .; clone size: once; J gene: TRBJ2-7; V gene: TRBV7-3; CDR3 length: 14
CDR3 DNA: TGTGCCAGCAGGATTAGCGGGGGGCGAACAGATACGCAGTATTTT; CDR3 protein: CASRISGGRTDTQYF; D gene: TRBD2; clone size: .; J gene: TRBJ2-3; V gene: TRBV2; CDR3 length: 15
CDR3 DNA: TGTGCCAGCAGTTACAGCGGGGATGAAGCTTTCTTT; CDR3 protein: CASSYSGDEAFF; D gene: .; clone size: .; J gene: TRBJ1-1; V gene: TRBV6-5; CDR3 length: 12
CDR3 DNA: TGTGCCAGCAGCGTAACCGGGGGCAATGAGCAGTTCTTC; CDR3 protein: CASSVTGGNEQFF; D gene: .; clone size: .; J gene: TRBJ2-1; V gene: TRBV9; CDR3 length: 13
CDR3 DNA: TGTGCCAGCAGCATTGCGGTAGCGGGCATAAATGAGCAGTTCTTC; CDR3 protein: CASSIAVAGINEQFF; D gene: TRBD2; clone size: once; J gene: TRBJ2-1; V gene: TRBV6-5; CDR3 length: 15
CDR3 DNA: TGTGCCAGCAGCTTAGGGTCGACAGGCCAAACCTACGAGCAGTACTTC; CDR3 protein: CASSLGSTGQTYEQYF; D gene: .; clone size: .; J gene: TRBJ2-7; V gene: TRBV11-1; CDR3 length: 16
CDR3 DNA: TGTGCCAGCAGCCAGGGGGGGGGCGCTGGGGCCAACGTCCTGACTTTC; CDR3 protein: CASSQGGGAGANVLTF; D gene: .; clone size: once; J gene: TRBJ2-6; V gene: TRBV3-1/TRBV3-2; CDR3 length: 16
CDR3 DNA: TGTGCCAGCAGTTCGGGGGGGCCTCGGTACGAGCAGTTCTTC; CDR3 protein: CASSSGGPRYEQFF; D gene: TRBD2; clone size: .; J gene: TRBJ2-1; V gene: TRBV9; CDR3 length: 14
CDR3 DNA: TGTGCCAGCACCCGGACAGGGTCGGATCCCGCTGGAAACACCATATATTTT; CDR3 protein: CASTRTGSDPAGNTIYF; D gene: TRBD1; clone size: .; J gene: TRBJ1-3; V gene: TRBV7-9; CDR3 length: 17
CDR3 DNA: TGTGCCAGCAGCTCGGGACAGTCCACAGATACGCAGTATTTT; CDR3 protein: CASSSGQSTDTQYF; D gene: TRBD1; clone size: .; J gene: TRBJ2-3; V gene: TRBV7-9; CDR3 length: 14
CDR3 DNA: TGCAGCGTTGAAGATCTCGGGGAGAACTATGGCTACACCTTC; CDR3 protein: CSVEDLGENYGYTF; D gene: .; clone size: .; J gene: TRBJ1-2; V gene: TRBV29-1; CDR3 length: 14
CDR3 DNA: TGTGCCAGCAGCTCCGGACAGGGGGTTTTAACTAATGAAAAACTGTTTTTT; CDR3 protein: CASSSGQGVLTNEKLFF; D gene: TRBD1; clone size: .; J gene: TRBJ1-4; V gene: TRBV9; CDR3 length: 17
CDR3 DNA: TGCGCCAGCAGCCAAGCCCCCCTTTCGCCCCAGCATTTT; CDR3 protein: CASSQAPLSPQHF; D gene: .; clone size: few; J gene: TRBJ1-5; V gene: TRBV4-1; CDR3 length: 13
CDR3 DNA: TGTGCCAGCAGTGAAGCCCTAGCGGGGGGATACAATGAGCAGTTCTTC; CDR3 protein: CASSEALAGGYNEQFF; D gene: TRBD2; clone size: few; J gene: TRBJ2-1; V gene: TRBV6-1; CDR3 length: 16
CDR3 DNA: TGTGCCAGCGGCGGACACACAGATACGCAGTATTTT; CDR3 protein: CASGGHTDTQYF; D gene: .; clone size: .; J gene: TRBJ2-3; V gene: TRBV3-1/TRBV3-2; CDR3 length: 12
CDR3 DNA: TGTGCCAGCAGCTTTAAAGACAGCTTGAACACTGAAGCTTTCTTT; CDR3 protein: CASSFKDSLNTEAFF; D gene: .; clone size: .; J gene: TRBJ1-1; V gene: TRBV11-3; CDR3 length: 15
CDR3 DNA: TGTGCCAGCAGTAGGGACAGGGTTGGCTACGAGCAGTACTTC; CDR3 protein: CASSRDRVGYEQYF; D gene: TRBD1; clone size: .; J gene: TRBJ2-7; V gene: TRBV2; CDR3 length: 14
CDR3 DNA: TGTGCCAGCAGCTTAGTCAGGGGACCACATGAAGCTTTCTTT; CDR3 protein: CASSLVRGPHEAFF; D gene: .; clone size: .; J gene: TRBJ1-1; V gene: TRBV11-2; CDR3 length: 14
CDR3 DNA: TGTGCCAGCAGCCTCCACAGGGGTCCCTACGAGCAGTACTTC; CDR3 protein: CASSLHRGPYEQYF; D gene: TRBD1; clone size: .; J gene: TRBJ2-7; V gene: TRBV7-2; CDR3 length: 14
CDR3 DNA: TGTGCCAGCAGCCAAGGAGACTTC; CDR3 protein: CASSQGDF; D gene: .; clone size: .; J gene: TRBJ2-4; V gene: TRBV3-1/TRBV3-2; CDR3 length: 8
CDR3 DNA: TGTGCCAGCTCATTACAGGGAAACGAGCAGTACTTC; CDR3 protein: CASSLQGNEQYF; D gene: .; clone size: few; J gene: TRBJ2-7; V gene: TRBV18; CDR3 length: 12
CDR3 DNA: TGTGCCAGCAGTAAGACTCATTCGGATCAGCCCCAGCATTTT; CDR3 protein: CASSKTHSDQPQHF; D gene: .; clone size: .; J gene: TRBJ1-5; V gene: TRBV2; CDR3 length: 14
CDR3 DNA: TGTGCCTGGAGTGCCGAACAGGGGTGGACTGAAGCTTTCTTT; CDR3 protein: CAWSAEQGWTEAFF; D gene: TRBD1; clone size: .; J gene: TRBJ1-1; V gene: TRBV30; CDR3 length: 14
CDR3 DNA: TGTGCCAGCAGCTTATCTGCTACCTACGAGCAGTACTTC; CDR3 protein: CASSLSATYEQYF; D gene: .; clone size: .; J gene: TRBJ2-7; V gene: TRBV11-3; CDR3 length: 13
CDR3 DNA: TGTGCCATCAGTGAGTCGACCGCGGGATATGGCTACACCTTC; CDR3 protein: CAISESTAGYGYTF; D gene: .; clone size: .; J gene: TRBJ1-2; V gene: TRBV10-3; CDR3 length: 14
CDR3 DNA: TGTGCCACCAGCGTGCCGACAGGGGGCGTGAGCGGGGCCAACGTCCTGACTTTC; CDR3 protein: CATSVPTGGVSGANVLTF; D gene: TRBD1; clone size: .; J gene: TRBJ2-6; V gene: TRBV15; CDR3 length: 18
CDR3 DNA: TGTGCCAGTAGTATAGTTACAGGGGGACTGTCCGAGCAGTACTTC; CDR3 protein: CASSIVTGGLSEQYF; D gene: TRBD1; clone size: .; J gene: TRBJ2-7; V gene: TRBV19; CDR3 length: 15
CDR3 DNA: TGTGCCAGCAGCTTGTATAATGGCAGGGCGGCAGATACGCAGTATTTT; CDR3 protein: CASSLYNGRAADTQYF; D gene: .; clone size: once; J gene: TRBJ2-3; V gene: TRBV5-4; CDR3 length: 16
CDR3 DNA: TGCGCCAGCAGCTTGGGTCAGGGGGGACAGCCCCAGCATTTT; CDR3 protein: CASSLGQGGQPQHF; D gene: TRBD1; clone size: .; J gene: TRBJ1-5; V gene: TRBV5-1; CDR3 length: 14
CDR3 DNA: TGTGCTAGTGGTAACGTGGGGGCGTGGGAGACCCAGTACTTC; CDR3 protein: CASGNVGAWETQYF; D gene: .; clone size: few; J gene: TRBJ2-5; V gene: TRBV12-5; CDR3 length: 14
CDR3 DNA: TGTGCCAGCAGCTTAGGGCGGGGGGTCTACAATGAGCAGTTCTTC; CDR3 protein: CASSLGRGVYNEQFF; D gene: TRBD2; clone size: .; J gene: TRBJ2-1; V gene: TRBV7-7; CDR3 length: 15
CDR3 DNA: TGTGCCAGCAGCGTAGAGTCAGGGGTGGCGGACGGGGAGCTGTTTTTT; CDR3 protein: CASSVESGVADGELFF; D gene: .; clone size: .; J gene: TRBJ2-2; V gene: TRBV9; CDR3 length: 16
CDR3 DNA: TGTGCCAGCAGCTTGTTCGTCCGGGATACGCAGTATTTT; CDR3 protein: CASSLFVRDTQYF; D gene: .; clone size: .; J gene: TRBJ2-3; V gene: TRBV5-6; CDR3 length: 13
CDR3 DNA: TGTGCCAGCAGCGCCCGGACAGTGAATGAGGATGAGCAGTTCTTC; CDR3 protein: CASSARTVNEDEQFF; D gene: .; clone size: .; J gene: TRBJ2-1; V gene: TRBV9; CDR3 length: 15
CDR3 DNA: TGTGCCAGCAGCGTAGTCCCAGGGTACAATGAGCAGTTCTTC; CDR3 protein: CASSVVPGYNEQFF; D gene: .; clone size: .; J gene: TRBJ2-1; V gene: TRBV9; CDR3 length: 14
CDR3 DNA: TGTGCCAGCAGTTACTCAGTCGGTCAAGAGACCCAGTACTTC; CDR3 protein: CASSYSVGQETQYF; D gene: .; clone size: once; J gene: TRBJ2-5; V gene: TRBV6-5; CDR3 length: 14
CDR3 DNA: TGTGCCAGCTCCGCAGGGATGGGGGGAAACACTGAAGCTTTCTTT; CDR3 protein: CASSAGMGGNTEAFF; D gene: .; clone size: .; J gene: TRBJ1-1; V gene: TRBV18; CDR3 length: 15
CDR3 DNA: TGCGCCAGCATGGGCCTTTCCTACAATGAGCAGTTCTTC; CDR3 protein: CASMGLSYNEQFF; D gene: .; clone size: .; J gene: TRBJ2-1; V gene: TRBV5-1; CDR3 length: 13
CDR3 DNA: TGTGCCAGCAGCTCCTCAGGGGCATGGGGAAACACCATATATTTT; CDR3 protein: CASSSSGAWGNTIYF; D gene: .; clone size: few; J gene: TRBJ1-3; V gene: TRBV5-6; CDR3 length: 15
CDR3 DNA: TGTGCCAGCAGCTTAGGGACAGCCTCCTACAATGAGCAGTTCTTC; CDR3 protein: CASSLGTASYNEQFF; D gene: .; clone size: .; J gene: TRBJ2-1; V gene: TRBV7-2; CDR3 length: 15